These T cell receptor beta chains were read from a single sample in a study of blood T cell repertoires in COVID-19. The data were produced by immunoSEQ multiplex PCR, yet TCRdb's version contains in-frame clones alone and is incomplete. The data contain 150,000 to 200,000 clones, around nine tenths of them seen just once; the ten biggest clones take up over 4.5%. What was sequenced was peripheral blood. The source of these receptors is a human donor in a cohort sampled during active COVID-19. CDR3s include the opening cysteine and the closing phenylalanine or tryptophan. The D gene is left open where the match is weak. The size field is filled for only some rows; it gives once, few, many or a size class.

v_call	clone_size	d_call	j_call	cdr3_length	cdr3_aa	cdr3_nt
TRBV7-9	.	.	TRBJ1-4	15	CASSFPRTGSRKLFF	TGTGCCAGCAGCTTCCCTCGTACAGGGAGTAGAAAACTGTTTTTT
TRBV9	.	TRBD2	TRBJ2-3	17	CASSVGTSNGVSDTQYF	TGTGCCAGCAGCGTAGGGACTAGCAATGGGGTATCAGATACGCAGTATTTT
TRBV30	.	TRBD2	TRBJ2-7	14	CAWGRVGNSYEQYF	TGTGCCTGGGGGAGGGTCGGGAACTCCTACGAGCAGTACTTC
TRBV9	.	.	TRBJ2-6	16	CASSRDNDSGANVLTF	TGTGCCAGCAGCCGGGACAACGACTCTGGGGCCAACGTCCTGACTTTC
TRBV28	.	TRBD1	TRBJ1-5	18	CASSAYTGTGGYHQPQHF	TGTGCCAGCAGTGCTTACACCGGGACAGGGGGTTATCATCAGCCCCAGCATTTT
TRBV5-5	.	TRBD1	TRBJ1-2	16	CASSLAEGQGIGGYTF	TGTGCCAGCAGCTTGGCGGAAGGACAGGGTATAGGTGGCTACACCTTC
TRBV7-9	.	.	TRBJ1-1	15	CASSALSGGETEAFF	TGTGCCAGCAGCGCGCTGTCCGGGGGGGAAACTGAAGCTTTCTTT
TRBV7-6	.	.	TRBJ2-1	15	CASSLGTDSYNEQFF	TGTGCCAGCAGCTTAGGGACAGATTCGTACAATGAGCAGTTCTTC
TRBV27	.	.	TRBJ1-1	14	CASSLTGGRTEAFF	TGTGCCAGCAGTTTAACTGGGGGCAGGACTGAAGCTTTCTTT
TRBV9	.	TRBD1	TRBJ2-1	16	CASSAPGQGSRDEQFF	TGTGCCAGCAGCGCCCCGGGACAGGGGTCGAGGGATGAGCAGTTCTTC
TRBV15	.	.	TRBJ1-2	17	CATSRQYDLDSLYGYTF	TGTGCCACCAGCAGACAGTACGACCTCGACAGCCTATATGGCTACACCTTC
TRBV11-1	.	TRBD1	TRBJ2-1	16	CASSIDRVLSYNEQFF	TGTGCCAGCAGCATTGACAGGGTCCTCTCCTACAATGAGCAGTTCTTC
TRBV7-8	.	.	TRBJ2-3	14	CASSLAHRNDTQYF	TGTGCCAGCAGCTTAGCGCACAGAAATGATACGCAGTATTTT
TRBV27	once	TRBD1	TRBJ2-7	15	CASSSAGGAGHEQYF	TGTGCCAGCAGTTCAGCAGGGGGCGCGGGTCACGAGCAGTACTTC
TRBV28	.	TRBD2	TRBJ2-7	14	CASSYSGSTDEQYF	TGTGCCAGCAGTTATAGCGGGAGTACCGACGAGCAGTACTTC
TRBV6-2/TRBV6-3	few	TRBD1	TRBJ2-2	15	CASSIRDRVTGELFF	TGTGCCAGCAGTATCCGGGACAGGGTCACCGGGGAGCTGTTTTTT
TRBV7-9	.	.	TRBJ2-7	13	CASRSSHSYEQYF	TGTGCCAGCAGATCATCCCACTCCTACGAGCAGTACTTC
TRBV7-9	.	TRBD1	TRBJ2-7	13	CASNPQTGHLRYF	TGTGCCAGCAACCCCCAGACAGGGCACCTAAGGTACTTC
TRBV28	.	.	TRBJ1-6	18	CASSLSPSGSGWNSPLHF	TGTGCCAGCAGTTTAAGTCCTAGCGGTTCAGGGTGGAATTCACCCCTCCACTTT
TRBV6-2/TRBV6-3	.	TRBD2	TRBJ2-2	16	CASSLGGLENTGELFF	TGTGCCAGCAGTTTAGGGGGACTAGAGAACACCGGGGAGCTGTTTTTT
TRBV18	.	.	TRBJ2-5	13	CASSKRGQETQYF	TGTGCCAGCTCGAAAAGGGGTCAAGAGACCCAGTACTTC
TRBV6-2/TRBV6-3	.	.	TRBJ2-7	13	CASSWGPHYEQYF	TGTGCCAGCAGTTGGGGGCCCCACTACGAGCAGTACTTC
TRBV19	once	.	TRBJ1-2	14	CASSPAGTTNGYTF	TGTGCCAGTAGTCCAGCCGGGACAACGAATGGCTACACCTTC
TRBV10-1	.	TRBD1	TRBJ1-5	15	CASPPDREGDQPQHF	TGCGCCAGCCCCCCGGACAGGGAGGGAGATCAGCCCCAGCATTTT
TRBV6-5	.	TRBD1	TRBJ1-1	14	CASRDRGMNTEAFF	TGTGCCAGCAGAGACAGGGGGATGAACACTGAAGCTTTCTTT
TRBV2	.	.	TRBJ1-1	12	CASIFSNTEAFF	TGTGCCAGCATATTTTCGAACACTGAAGCTTTCTTT
TRBV27	.	.	TRBJ2-6	16	CASSFSLGSGANVLTF	TGTGCCAGCAGTTTTAGCCTCGGGTCCGGGGCCAACGTCCTGACTTTC
TRBV6-6	.	TRBD1	TRBJ2-7	15	CASSGQGQGKDEQYF	TGTGCCAGCAGTGGTCAGGGACAGGGGAAGGACGAGCAGTACTTC
TRBV24-1	.	TRBD1	TRBJ1-2	14	CAIGQGGDNYGYTF	TGTGCCATTGGGCAGGGGGGAGACAACTATGGCTACACCTTC
TRBV19	.	.	TRBJ2-5	13	CASKGQGKETQYF	TGTGCCAGTAAAGGCCAGGGGAAAGAGACCCAGTACTTC
TRBV9	.	TRBD2	TRBJ2-7	15	CASSAGLAGTYEQYF	TGTGCCAGCAGCGCGGGACTAGCGGGAACCTACGAGCAGTACTTC
TRBV19	.	TRBD2	TRBJ2-2	16	CASSMWGTSRTGELFF	TGTGCCAGCAGTATGTGGGGGACTAGCCGCACCGGGGAGCTGTTTTTT
TRBV10-3	.	TRBD2	TRBJ2-7	11	CAITSGSEQYF	TGTGCCATAACTAGCGGGAGCGAGCAGTACTTC
TRBV4-1	.	TRBD1	TRBJ2-6	18	CASSQPGTANSGANVLTF	TGCGCCAGCAGCCAACCCGGGACAGCGAACTCTGGGGCCAACGTCCTGACTTTC
TRBV28	.	TRBD1	TRBJ2-5	16	CASSISWTGSGETQYF	TGTGCCAGCAGCATTTCATGGACAGGATCCGGGGAGACCCAGTACTTC
TRBV30	few	.	TRBJ2-7	11	CAWSVSHEQYF	TGTGCCTGGAGTGTATCACATGAGCAGTACTTC
TRBV7-6	.	.	TRBJ2-1	16	CASSGLEESGYNEQFF	TGTGCCAGCAGCGGCTTAGAGGAAAGCGGTTACAATGAGCAGTTCTTC
TRBV2	.	.	TRBJ1-2	14	CASTHPTFNYGYTF	TGTGCCAGCACCCACCCTACCTTTAACTATGGCTACACCTTC
TRBV28	once	TRBD2	TRBJ2-7	14	CAHSPGLAGVEQYF	TGTGCCCATAGCCCGGGACTAGCGGGAGTCGAGCAGTACTTC
TRBV2	.	TRBD1	TRBJ1-6	15	CASSAPQGARSPLHF	TGTGCCAGCAGCGCCCCCCAGGGGGCTCGTTCACCCCTCCACTTT
TRBV9	.	.	TRBJ2-7	17	CASSVGPRVGLNSEQYF	TGTGCCAGCAGCGTAGGGCCGCGGGTGGGGTTGAACTCGGAGCAGTACTTC
TRBV4-3	.	TRBD2	TRBJ2-5	18	CASSRGLAGGPSQETQYF	TGCGCCAGCAGCCGGGGACTAGCGGGGGGGCCATCGCAAGAGACCCAGTACTTC
TRBV28	once	.	TRBJ2-7	14	CASSIEGSSYEQYF	TGTGCCAGCAGCATTGAAGGGAGCTCCTACGAGCAGTACTTC
TRBV6-5	.	.	TRBJ1-2	15	CASSYGSGFGYGYTF	TGTGCCAGCAGTTACGGCTCGGGATTCGGCTATGGCTACACCTTC
TRBV5-8	once	TRBD1	TRBJ2-2	17	CASTWLAGGLNTGELFF	TGTGCCAGCACCTGGTTGGCAGGGGGCTTAAACACCGGGGAGCTGTTTTTT
TRBV7-9	.	TRBD1	TRBJ1-1	17	CASSFPSREGARTEAFF	TGTGCCAGCAGCTTTCCTTCCCGGGAGGGGGCGAGGACTGAAGCTTTCTTT
TRBV18	.	.	TRBJ1-2	14	CASSPEAGVYGYTF	TGTGCCAGCTCACCAGAAGCAGGGGTCTATGGCTACACCTTC
TRBV9	.	TRBD2	TRBJ2-5	15	CASSVRSGGQETQYF	TGTGCCAGCAGCGTTCGGAGCGGGGGGCAGGAGACCCAGTACTTC
TRBV10-3	.	.	TRBJ2-3	14	CAIRDSPEGDTQYF	TGTGCCATCAGGGACAGCCCCGAAGGAGATACGCAGTATTTT
TRBV12-2	.	.	TRBJ1-2	12	CASRLAPDRPNF	TGTGCAAGTCGCTTAGCGCCAGACAGGCCAAACTTC
TRBV9	once	.	TRBJ1-2	13	CASSAGVSRGYTF	TGTGCCAGCAGCGCAGGGGTCTCGAGGGGCTACACCTTC
TRBV6-6	.	.	TRBJ1-1	12	CASSYPSGLAFF	TGTGCCAGCAGTTACCCCTCAGGGTTGGCTTTCTTT
TRBV5-1	.	TRBD1	TRBJ2-7	14	CASSSPGQGTEQYF	TGCGCCAGCAGCTCGCCGGGACAGGGGACCGAGCAGTACTTC